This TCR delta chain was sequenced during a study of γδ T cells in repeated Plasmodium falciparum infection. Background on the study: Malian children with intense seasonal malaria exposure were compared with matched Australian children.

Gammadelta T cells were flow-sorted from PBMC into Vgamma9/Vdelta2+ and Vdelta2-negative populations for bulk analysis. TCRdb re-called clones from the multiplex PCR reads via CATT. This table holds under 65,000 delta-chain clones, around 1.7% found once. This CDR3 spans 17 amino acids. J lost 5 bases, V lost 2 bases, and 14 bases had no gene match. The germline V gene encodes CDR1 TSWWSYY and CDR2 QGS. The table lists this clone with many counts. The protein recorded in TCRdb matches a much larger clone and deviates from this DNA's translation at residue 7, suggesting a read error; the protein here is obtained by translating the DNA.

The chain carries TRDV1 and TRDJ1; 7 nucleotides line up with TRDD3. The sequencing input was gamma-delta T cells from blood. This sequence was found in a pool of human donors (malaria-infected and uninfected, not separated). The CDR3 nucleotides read TGTGCTCTTGGGGAATACGGCCTGGGATACTACCGGGATAAACTCATCTTT. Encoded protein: CALGEYGLGYYRDKLIF.